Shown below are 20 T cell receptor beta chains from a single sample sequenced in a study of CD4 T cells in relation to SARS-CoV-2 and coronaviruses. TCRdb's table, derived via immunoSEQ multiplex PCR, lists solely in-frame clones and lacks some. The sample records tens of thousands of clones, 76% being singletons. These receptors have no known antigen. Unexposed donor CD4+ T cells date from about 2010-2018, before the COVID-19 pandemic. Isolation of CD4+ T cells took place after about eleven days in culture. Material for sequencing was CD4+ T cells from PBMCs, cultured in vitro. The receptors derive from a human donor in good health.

In nucleotides, the CDR3 is TGTGCCAGCAGCTTAGGGGACAGAATTTTCCCTCAGCCCCAGCATTTT. The encoded protein is CASSLGDRIFPQPQHF. The rearrangement joins TRBV7-2 to TRBJ1-5, with 7 bases that match TRBD1. Germline loops: CDR1 SGHTA, CDR2 FQGNSA. V gave up 1 base and J gave up 6 bases; unmatched junction bases: 9. CDR3 length equals 16 residues.

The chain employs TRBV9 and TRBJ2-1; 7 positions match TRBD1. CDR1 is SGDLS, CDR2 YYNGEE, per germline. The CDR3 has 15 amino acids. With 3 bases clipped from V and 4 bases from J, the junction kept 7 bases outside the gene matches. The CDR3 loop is CASSEQPGGYNEQFF. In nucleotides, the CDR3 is TGTGCCAGCAGCGAACAGCCAGGGGGATACAATGAGCAGTTCTTC. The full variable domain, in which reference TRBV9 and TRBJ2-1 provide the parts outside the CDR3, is DSGVTQTPKHLITATGQRVTLRCSPRSGDLSVYWYQQSLDQGLQFLIQYYNGEERAKGNILERFSAQQFPDLHSELNLSSLELGDSALYFCASSEQPGGYNEQFFGPGTRLTVL.

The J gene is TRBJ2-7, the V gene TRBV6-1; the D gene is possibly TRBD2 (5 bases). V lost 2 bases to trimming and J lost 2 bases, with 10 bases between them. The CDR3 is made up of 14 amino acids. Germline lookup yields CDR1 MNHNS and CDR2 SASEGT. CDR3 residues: CASSELSGPYEQYF. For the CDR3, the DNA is TGTGCCAGCAGTGAACTAAGCGGTCCCTACGAGCAGTACTTC.

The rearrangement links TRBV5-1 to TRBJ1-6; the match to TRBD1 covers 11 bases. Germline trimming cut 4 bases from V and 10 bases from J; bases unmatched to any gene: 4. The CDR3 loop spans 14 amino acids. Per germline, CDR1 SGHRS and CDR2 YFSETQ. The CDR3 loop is CASSPGQGGSPLHF. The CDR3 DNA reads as TGCGCCAGCAGCCCGGGACAGGGGGGCTCACCCCTCCACTTT.

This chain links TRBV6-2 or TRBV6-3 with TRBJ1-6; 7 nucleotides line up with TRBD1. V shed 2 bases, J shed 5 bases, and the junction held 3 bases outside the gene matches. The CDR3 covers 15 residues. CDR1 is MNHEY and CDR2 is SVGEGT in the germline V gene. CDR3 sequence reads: CASSYAGTDNSPLHF. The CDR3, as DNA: TGTGCCAGCAGTTACGCCGGGACAGATAATTCACCCCTCCACTTT.

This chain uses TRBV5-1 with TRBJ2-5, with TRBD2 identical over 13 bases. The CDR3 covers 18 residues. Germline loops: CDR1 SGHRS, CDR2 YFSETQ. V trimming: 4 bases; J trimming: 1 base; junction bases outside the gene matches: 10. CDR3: CASSRRLAGGTAQETQYF. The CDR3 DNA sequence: TGCGCCAGCAGCCGCCGACTAGCGGGAGGAACCGCCCAAGAGACCCAGTACTTC.

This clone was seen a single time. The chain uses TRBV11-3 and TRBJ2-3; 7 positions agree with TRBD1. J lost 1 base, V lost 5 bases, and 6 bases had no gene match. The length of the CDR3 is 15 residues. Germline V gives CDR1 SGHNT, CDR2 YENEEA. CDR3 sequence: CASSRDSPGTDTQYF. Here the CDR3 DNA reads TGTGCCAGCAGCAGGGACAGCCCCGGCACAGATACGCAGTATTTT.

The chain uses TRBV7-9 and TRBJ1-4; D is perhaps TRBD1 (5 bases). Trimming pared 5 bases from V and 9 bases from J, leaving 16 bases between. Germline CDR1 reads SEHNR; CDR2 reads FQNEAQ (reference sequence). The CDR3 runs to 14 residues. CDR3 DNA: TGTGCCAGCAGCAGCCGGGTCCGGGGGAAAAAACTGTTTTTT. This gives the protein CASSSRVRGKKLFF.

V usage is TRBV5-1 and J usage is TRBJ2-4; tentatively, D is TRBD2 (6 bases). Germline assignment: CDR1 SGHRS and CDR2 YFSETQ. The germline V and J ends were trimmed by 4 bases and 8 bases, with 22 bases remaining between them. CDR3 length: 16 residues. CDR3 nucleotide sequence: TGCGCCAGCAGCGCCGGACGGGACGTGGGGGGAGACATTCAGTACTTC. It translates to CASSAGRDVGGDIQYF.

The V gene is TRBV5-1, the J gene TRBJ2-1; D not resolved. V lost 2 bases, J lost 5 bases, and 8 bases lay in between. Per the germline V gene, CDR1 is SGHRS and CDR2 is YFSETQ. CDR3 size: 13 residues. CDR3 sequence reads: CASSFERHNEQFF. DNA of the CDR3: TGCGCCAGCAGCTTCGAGCGTCACAATGAGCAGTTCTTC.

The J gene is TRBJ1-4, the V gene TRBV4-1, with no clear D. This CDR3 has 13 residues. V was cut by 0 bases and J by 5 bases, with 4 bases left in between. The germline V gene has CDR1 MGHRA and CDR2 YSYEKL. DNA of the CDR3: TGCGCCAGCAGCCAAGATCTAAATGAAAAACTGTTTTTT. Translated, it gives CASSQDLNEKLFF.

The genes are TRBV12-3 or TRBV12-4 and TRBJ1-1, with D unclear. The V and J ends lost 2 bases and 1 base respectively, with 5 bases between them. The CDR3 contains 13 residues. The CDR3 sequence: CASSLTTNTEAFF. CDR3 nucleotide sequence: TGTGCCAGCAGTTTAACCACGAACACTGAAGCTTTCTTT.

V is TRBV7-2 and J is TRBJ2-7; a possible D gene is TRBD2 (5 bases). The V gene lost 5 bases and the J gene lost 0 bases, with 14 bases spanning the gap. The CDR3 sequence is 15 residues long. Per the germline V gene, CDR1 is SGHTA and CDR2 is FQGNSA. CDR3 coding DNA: TGTGCCAGCAGCACGAGCGGAACGAGCTCCTACGAGCAGTACTTC. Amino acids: CASSTSGTSSYEQYF.

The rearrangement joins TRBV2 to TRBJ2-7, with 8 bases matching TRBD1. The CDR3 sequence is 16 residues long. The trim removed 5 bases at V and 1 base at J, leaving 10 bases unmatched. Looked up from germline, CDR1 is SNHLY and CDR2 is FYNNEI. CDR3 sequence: CASSRVRQGASYEQYF. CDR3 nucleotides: TGTGCCAGCAGTCGTGTCCGTCAGGGGGCGTCCTACGAGCAGTACTTC.

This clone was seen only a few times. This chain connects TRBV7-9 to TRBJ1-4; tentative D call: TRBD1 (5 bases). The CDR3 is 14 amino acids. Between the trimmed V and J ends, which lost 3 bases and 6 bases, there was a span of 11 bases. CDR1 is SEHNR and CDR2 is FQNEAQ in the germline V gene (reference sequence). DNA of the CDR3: TGTGCCAGCAGCTTGTTGCAGGGCGATGAAAAACTGTTTTTT. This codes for CASSLLQGDEKLFF.

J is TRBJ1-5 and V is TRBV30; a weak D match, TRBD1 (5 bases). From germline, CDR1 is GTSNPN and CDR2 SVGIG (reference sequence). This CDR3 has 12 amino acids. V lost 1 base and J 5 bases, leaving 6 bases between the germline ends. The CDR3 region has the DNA TGTGCCTGGAGTGCAGGGCATCAGCCCCAGCATTTT. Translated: CAWSAGHQPQHF.

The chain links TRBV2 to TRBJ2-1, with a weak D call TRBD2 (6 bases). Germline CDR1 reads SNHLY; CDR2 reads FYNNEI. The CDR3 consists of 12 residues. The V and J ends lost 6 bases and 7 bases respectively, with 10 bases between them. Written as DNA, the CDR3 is TGTGCCAGCAGGATGACTAGAAATGAGCAGTTCTTC. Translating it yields CASRMTRNEQFF.

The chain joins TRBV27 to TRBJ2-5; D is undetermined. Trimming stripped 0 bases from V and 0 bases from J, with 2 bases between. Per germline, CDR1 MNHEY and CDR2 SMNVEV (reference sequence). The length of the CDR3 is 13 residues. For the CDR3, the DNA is TGTGCCAGCAGTTTATCGTACCAAGAGACCCAGTACTTC. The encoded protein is CASSLSYQETQYF.

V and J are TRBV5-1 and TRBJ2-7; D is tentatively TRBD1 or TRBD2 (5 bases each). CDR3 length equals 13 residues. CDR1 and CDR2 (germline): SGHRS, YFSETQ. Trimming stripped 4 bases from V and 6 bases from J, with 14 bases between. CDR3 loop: CASSPVVRGEQYF. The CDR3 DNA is TGCGCCAGCAGCCCCGTTGTGAGGGGCGAGCAGTACTTC.

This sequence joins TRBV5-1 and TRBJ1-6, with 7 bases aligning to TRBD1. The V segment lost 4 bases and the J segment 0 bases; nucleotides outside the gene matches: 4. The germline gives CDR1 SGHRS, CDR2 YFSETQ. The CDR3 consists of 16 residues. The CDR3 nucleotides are TGCGCCAGCAGCCTCCGGGACAGCTCCTATAATTCACCCCTCCACTTT. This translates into CASSLRDSSYNSPLHF. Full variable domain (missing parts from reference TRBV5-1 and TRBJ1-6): KAGVTQTPRYLIKTRGQQVTLSCSPISGHRSVSWYQQTPGQGLQFLFEYFSETQRNKGNFPGRFSGRQFSNSRSEMNVSTLELGDSALYLCASSLRDSSYNSPLHFGNGTRLTVT.